This T cell receptor beta chain derives from a study of early T cells in non-severe SARS-CoV-2 infection. The CDR3 has 15 residues. The germline V and J ends were trimmed by 6 bases and 0 bases, with 12 bases remaining between them. TCRdb re-derived calls from the 5' RACE reads in MiXCR, one entry per CDR3 protein. The repertoire holds under 75,000 distinct CDR3 sequences, 9.5% to 15% seen once, with roughly 9.1% in the top ten. The chain carries TRBV12-3 or TRBV12-4 and TRBJ1-3; no firm D call. The TCR comes from an adult who was a healthcare worker with PCR-confirmed SARS-CoV-2 infection or an uninfected control (not recorded which). Sequenced: whole blood. In DNA, the CDR3 is TGTGCCAGCAGCCCAATAGGTCCCTCTGGAAACACCATATATTTT. Protein: CASSPIGPSGNTIYF.